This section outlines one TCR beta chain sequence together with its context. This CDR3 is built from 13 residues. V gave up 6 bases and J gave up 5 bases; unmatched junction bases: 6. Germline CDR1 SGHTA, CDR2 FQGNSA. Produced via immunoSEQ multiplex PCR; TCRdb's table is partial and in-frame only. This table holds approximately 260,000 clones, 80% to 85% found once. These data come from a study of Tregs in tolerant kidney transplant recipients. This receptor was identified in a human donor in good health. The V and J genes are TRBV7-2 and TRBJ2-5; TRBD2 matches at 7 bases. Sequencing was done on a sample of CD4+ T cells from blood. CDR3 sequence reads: CASSRTRGETQYF. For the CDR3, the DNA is TGTGCCAGCAGTAGGACTAGGGGCGAGACCCAGTACTTC.